The next 20 T cell receptor beta chains were all read from a single sample in a study of cytomegalovirus exposure and HLA in healthy donors. With 60 Vbeta and 13 Jbeta primers, the PCR was carried out. Repertoires were generated with immunoSEQ multiplex PCR, while TCRdb's copy carries only in-frame clones and drops some. The repertoire consists of roughly 140,000 clones, with about 80% occurring once and the leading ten covering under 8%. The sample comprised PBMCs. The receptor source for this set is a woman aged 45-65 years in good health and CMV-seropositive.

The chain carries TRBV7-2 and TRBJ1-5; D remains unclear. The germline V gene has CDR1 SGHTA and CDR2 FQGNSA. The CDR3 runs 13 residues. Trimming took off 3 bases at V and 0 bases at J, with 3 bases between the two ends. The CDR3 is CASSLSSNQPQHF. The CDR3, as DNA: TGTGCCAGCAGCTTGAGTAGCAATCAGCCCCAGCATTTT. The whole variable domain, remainder taken from reference TRBV7-2 and TRBJ1-5, is GAGVSQSPSNKVTEKGKDVELRCDPISGHTALYWYRQSLGQGLEFLIYFQGNSAPDKSGLPSDRFSAERTGGSVSTLTIQRTQQEDSAVYLCASSLSSNQPQHFGDGTRLSIL.

This clone was seen more than once but under ten times. The genes are TRBV5-5 and TRBJ2-2; 8 nucleotides line up with TRBD2. Losses at the gene ends were 4 bases for V and 5 bases for J; bases not matched to a gene: 16. The CDR3 has 18 residues. CDR1 is SGHKS and CDR2 is YYEKEE in the germline V gene (reference sequence). The CDR3, as DNA: TGTGCCAGCAGCCTAAGAACACCTGACGGGGGGGGGACCGGGGAGCTGTTTTTT. Its protein is CASSLRTPDGGGTGELFF. Filled out from reference TRBV5-5 and TRBJ2-2, the complete variable domain reads DAGVTQSPTHLIKTRGQQVTLRCSPISGHKSVSWYQQVLGQGPQFIFQYYEKEERGRGNFPDRFSARQFPNYSSELNVNALLLGDSALYLCASSLRTPDGGGTGELFFGEGSRLTVL.

The rearrangement uses TRBV5-6 and TRBJ2-7, with 7 positions matching TRBD1. The CDR3 runs 13 residues. Germline CDR1 reads SGHDT; CDR2 reads YYEEEE. J gave up 5 bases and V 5 bases, and 7 bases lay outside the gene matches. In nucleotides, the CDR3 is TGTGCCAGCAGAACGACAGGGCGACACGAGCAGTACTTC. This sequence encodes CASRTTGRHEQYF.

This clone was counted only a few times. The V gene is TRBV6-5, the J gene TRBJ2-3; 15 bases match TRBD2. Losses at the gene ends were 4 bases for V and 8 bases for J; bases not matched to a gene: 7. Germline loops: CDR1 MNHEY, CDR2 SVGAGI. The CDR3 loop spans 16 amino acids. The CDR3 sequence: CASSFGLAGGHGTQYF. CDR3 bases: TGTGCCAGCAGTTTCGGACTAGCGGGGGGGCACGGTACGCAGTATTTT.

This chain connects TRBV5-4 to TRBJ2-1; D possibly corresponds to TRBD2 (6 bases). The CDR3 runs to 13 residues. V was clipped by 4 bases and J by 8 bases, with 13 bases between them. The germline V gene has CDR1 SGHNT and CDR2 YYREEE (reference sequence). This CDR3 is CASSPGEWDEQFF. CDR3 DNA sequence: TGTGCCAGCAGCCCGGGGGAATGGGATGAGCAGTTCTTC.

This clone was observed a few times. V usage is TRBV9 and J usage is TRBJ2-3; 7 bases fit TRBD2. CDR1 is SGDLS, CDR2 YYNGEE, per germline. Trimming at V came to 4 bases and at J to 0 bases, leaving 17 bases not matched to a gene. The CDR3 spans 19 residues. CDR3 region: CASSSQRASGFSSTDTQYF. As DNA, the CDR3 is TGTGCCAGCAGCTCCCAGAGGGCTAGCGGCTTCTCTAGCACAGATACGCAGTATTTT.

The rearrangement links TRBV27 to TRBJ1-2; perhaps TRBD1 as D (6 bases). The CDR3 runs 15 residues. Trimming stripped 6 bases from V and 1 base from J, with 15 bases between. Germline V CDR1 and CDR2: MNHEY, SMNVEV (reference sequence). The CDR3 DNA reads as TGTGCCAGCAGCCCCAGGGGATCTGGTAACTATGGCTACACCTTC. Residues: CASSPRGSGNYGYTF.

The chain couples TRBV5-1 to TRBJ2-7, with a tentative D call TRBD2 (5 bases). Looked up from germline, CDR1 is SGHRS and CDR2 is YFSETQ. The CDR3 totals 14 residues. Between the trimmed V and J ends, which lost 2 bases and 3 bases, there was a span of 12 bases. The CDR3: CASSLRGVDYEQYF. CDR3 coding DNA: TGCGCCAGCAGCTTACGGGGAGTAGACTACGAGCAGTACTTC. The full variable domain, completed using reference TRBV5-1 and TRBJ2-7, is KAGVTQTPRYLIKTRGQQVTLSCSPISGHRSVSWYQQTPGQGLQFLFEYFSETQRNKGNFPGRFSGRQFSNSRSEMNVSTLELGDSALYLCASSLRGVDYEQYFGPGTRLTVT.

The chain combines TRBV4-3 with TRBJ2-4; maybe TRBD1 (6 bases). With 1 base removed from V and 7 bases from J, the gap between germline ends came to 14 bases. The germline V gene has CDR1 LGHNA and CDR2 YSLEER. The CDR3 runs to 15 residues. CDR3 sequence reads: CASSQGLQGRNIQYF. The CDR3 DNA sequence: TGCGCCAGCAGCCAAGGTTTACAGGGTAGGAACATTCAGTACTTC.

The rearrangement links TRBV5-1 to TRBJ2-1, with 8 bases identical to TRBD2. This CDR3 is built from 13 residues. Germline CDR1 reads SGHRS; CDR2 reads YFSETQ. V dropped 6 bases and J dropped 4; count of bases not matched to a gene: 3. The CDR3 spells CASKLAVYNEQFF. Here the CDR3 DNA reads TGCGCCAGCAAACTAGCGGTTTACAATGAGCAGTTCTTC.

A word on this clone: Other DNA sequences in the sample encode the same CDR3. The chain has TRBV7-2 and TRBJ1-2; 9 positions match TRBD1. CDR1 SGHTA and CDR2 FQGNSA come from the germline V gene. V shed 4 bases and J 5 bases; nucleotides not matched to a gene: 2. The CDR3 covers 13 residues. The CDR3: CASSSGQGYGYTF. The DNA for the CDR3 is TGTGCCAGCAGCTCGGGACAGGGATATGGCTACACCTTC.

The chain joins TRBV4-1 to TRBJ2-7, with 8 nucleotides matching TRBD2. The V and J ends lost 4 bases and 2 bases, in that order; junction bases with no gene match: 10. The CDR3 is 16 amino acids. Germline V gene lookup returns CDR1 MGHRA and CDR2 YSYEKL. The CDR3 spells CASSLNAGGLTYEQYF. In nucleotides, the CDR3 is TGCGCCAGCAGCCTCAATGCGGGGGGTCTAACCTACGAGCAGTACTTC.

This chain connects TRBV11-1 to TRBJ2-1, with a possible D match to TRBD1 (6 bases). The CDR3 extends over 14 amino acids. CDR1 is SGHAT, CDR2 FQDESV, per germline (reference sequence). Trimming took off 5 bases at V and 3 bases at J, with 11 bases between the two ends. CDR3 nucleotides: TGTGCCAGCAGCCACACGGACAGCTACAATGAGCAGTTCTTC. This sequence encodes CASSHTDSYNEQFF.

This chain joins TRBV30 and TRBJ1-1, with D perhaps TRBD1 (5 bases). CDR1 GTSNPN and CDR2 SVGIG come from the germline V gene (reference sequence). The CDR3 length is 12 residues. With 0 bases removed from V and 8 bases from J, the gap between germline ends came to 10 bases. This chain's CDR3 is CAWSVGGPEAFF. DNA of the CDR3: TGTGCCTGGAGTGTGGGGGGACCGGAAGCTTTCTTT.

This chain connects TRBV7-9 to TRBJ2-3, with a possible D match to TRBD1 (6 bases). Germline loops: CDR1 SEHNR, CDR2 FQNEAQ (reference sequence). V lost 1 base and J 5 bases, leaving 16 bases between the germline ends. The CDR3 sequence is 16 residues long. Here the CDR3 reads CASSLDTGKLVDTQYF. In DNA form, the CDR3 reads TGTGCCAGCAGCTTAGATACAGGGAAGTTAGTAGATACGCAGTATTTT. Drawing the rest from reference TRBV7-9 and TRBJ2-3, the complete variable domain is DTGVSQNPRHKITKRGQNVTFRCDPISEHNRLYWYRQTLGQGPEFLTYFQNEAQLEKSRLLSDRFSAERPKGSFSTLEIQRTEQGDSAMYLCASSLDTGKLVDTQYFGPGTRLTVL.

The J gene is TRBJ1-1, the V gene TRBV30, with 7 bases matching TRBD1. Unmatched junction bases numbered 5, after V lost 1 base and J lost 3 bases. This CDR3 contains 14 residues. Germline V CDR1 and CDR2: GTSNPN, SVGIG (reference sequence). The CDR3 loop is CAWSARGRYTEAFF. The CDR3 DNA reads as TGTGCCTGGAGTGCCAGGGGGAGATACACTGAAGCTTTCTTT.

The rearrangement uses TRBV6-1 and TRBJ1-2, with D possibly TRBD1 on 6 matching bases. CDR3 length: 15 residues. Per the germline V gene, CDR1 is MNHNS and CDR2 is SASEGT. Trimming left V 7 bases short and J 5 bases short, with 20 bases between. CDR3 nucleotides: TGTGCCAGCATGACAGGCAGCGGGGACCGGTATGGCTACACCTTC. The encoded protein is CASMTGSGDRYGYTF.

The chain is built from TRBV2 and TRBJ2-2; 11 nucleotides line up with TRBD2. Germline V gene data show CDR1 as SNHLY and CDR2 as FYNNEI. This CDR3 contains 16 residues. V was pared by 8 bases and J by 5 bases, with 10 bases of the junction left unmatched. CDR3 loop: CASALLAGGGTGELFF. For the CDR3, the DNA is TGTGCCAGCGCCCTGCTAGCGGGGGGCGGGACCGGGGAGCTGTTTTTT.

V usage is TRBV6-5 and J usage is TRBJ1-2; D uncertain. The ends were cut back, 6 bases at V and 7 bases at J, with 12 bases in the middle. The germline CDR1 and CDR2 sequences are MNHEY and SVGAGI. This CDR3 is 12 amino acids long. The CDR3 sequence is CASSDITSGYTF. CDR3 nucleotide sequence: TGTGCCAGCAGCGACATAACCTCTGGCTACACCTTC.

The CDR3 nucleotides are TGCGCCAGCCTTGGACAGGGGTACGCTGAAGCTTTCTTT. This translates into CASLGQGYAEAFF. This chain joins TRBV5-1 and TRBJ1-1; 9 bases align to TRBD1. CDR1 and CDR2 (germline): SGHRS, YFSETQ. CDR3 size: 13 residues. Trimming removed 7 bases from V and 6 bases from J; junction bases left unmatched: 7.